Detailed here is one T cell receptor beta chain. Its antigen is still unknown. No clone much larger than this one lies a single base away; base qualities are absent. The source of the sample is a study of OX40 agonist ivuxolimab in advanced cancers. In terms of the full investigation: Ivuxolimab was an agonistic, fully human IgG2 monoclonal antibody directed against OX40 (CD134), a costimulatory receptor. Three dose-escalation patients achieved partial responses, one with hepatocellular carcinoma and two with cutaneous melanoma. The dose-escalation cohort was almost 85% male with a mean age of roughly 62 years, ranging from roughly 20 to 80. Of the 50 or so patients in dose escalation, 19 had hepatocellular carcinoma, some 15 had melanoma, 9 had renal cell carcinoma and 9 had head and neck cancer. Intravenous ivuxolimab was administered to patients every 2 weeks at six dose levels: 0.01, 0.1, 0.3, 1.5, 3 and 10 mg/kg. Prior anti-PD-1, anti-PD-L1 or anti-CTLA-4 therapy was permitted, and checkpoint inhibitors had been received by about 37% of dose-escalation patients. The purpose of peripheral TCRbeta sequencing was to test whether ivuxolimab changed TCR sequence diversity and led to clonal T-cell expansion. The paper describes the monotherapy dose-escalation part (N of about 47 patients) of the phase I trial of ivuxolimab.

The CDR3 runs 16 amino acids, cysteine and phenylalanine included. Just the 48-base CDR3 DNA is kept, in frame starting at base 1. V and J are trimmed by 1 base and 3 bases, and the gene matches miss 8 bases of the junction. For CDR1 and CDR2, the germline V gene lists LGHNA and YNFKEQ. Broader findings and caveats from the paper: Antigen specificity was not determined for the clonally expanded peripheral T cells. In the 0.1-3.0 mg/kg groups, partial responders had among the lowest normalized peripheral clonal expansion, particularly in CD8+ T cells. After ivuxolimab, expanded clones were on average more numerous among CD8+ T cells than among CD4+ T cells. Low levels of normalized T-cell clonal expansion were also shown by some nonresponding patients. At doses of 0.1 to 3.0 mg/kg, clonal expansion of both CD4+ and CD8+ T cells in blood was seen between baseline and week 6.

To sequence the TCRbeta CDR3 region, genomic DNA was isolated from the sorted cells. The immunoSEQ Assay was used to sequence the TCRbeta CDR3 regions. TCRdb limited this immuneACCESS table to in-frame rearrangements with V and J called. A share of clones is missing; checked studies link under half to unresolved V genes, and the rest is unexplained. A total of 55,000 to 75,000 clones appear in this sample, roughly nine tenths of them only once. 3.5% to 4% of the sample is held by the ten biggest clonotypes. Patients with autoimmune disease history or receiving systemic immunosuppression were excluded from the trial. Peripheral blood for TCR sequencing was collected from all dose cohorts at baseline, on cycle 4 day 1, and on cycle 7 day 1. The samples were drawn from a first-in-human, open-label, multicenter phase I dose-escalation trial of ivuxolimab. The trial enrolled adults with locally advanced or metastatic head and neck squamous cell, hepatocellular, melanoma or renal cell carcinoma. Before TCR sequencing, CD4+ T cells and CD8+ T cells from peripheral blood were sorted into separate populations.

The rearrangement combines TRBV4-2 with TRBJ2-5; 7 central bases correspond to TRBD2. The source was CD4+ or CD8+ T cells sorted from blood, collected in a trial of the OX40 agonist ivuxolimab. This clonotype originated in an adult with an advanced solid tumor such as melanoma, head and neck, liver or kidney cancer. The CDR3 here reads CASSQVYLGGEETQYF. The sequenced DNA: TGTGCCAGCAGCCAAGTTTATCTGGGAGGGGAAGAGACCCAGTACTTC.